This section outlines one T cell receptor beta chain sequence together with its context. This record belongs to a study of blood T cell repertoires in COVID-19. Study summary: The study drew acute and convalescent COVID-19 samples from the United States, Italy and Spain. In each case, the material was cDNA or gDNA derived from T cells, B-cell-depleted T cells, or PBMCs.

Germline V gene lookup returns CDR1 MRHNA and CDR2 SNTAGT. J was trimmed by 2 bases and V by 0 bases; bases with no gene match: 2. CDR3 length equals 16 residues. In the authors' methods: Amplification with reference gene primers provided the estimates of nucleated cell counts. Generated by immunoSEQ multiplex PCR, the TCRdb table keeps only in-frame clones and is missing some. V and J calls and clone size are copied from that table; D and trimming were computed from the DNA. The table includes about 110,000 clones, around 89% detected once. The TCR sequence derives from a human donor in a cohort sampled during active COVID-19. The chain combines TRBV6-4 with TRBJ2-2; 8 nucleotides agree with TRBD1. The material sequenced was peripheral blood. Here the CDR3 DNA reads TGTGCCAGCAGTGACTCGGGACAGGTTAACACCGGGGAGCTGTTTTTT. Encoded protein: CASSDSGQVNTGELFF.